The 17 T cell receptor beta chains reported below all come from one sample, sequenced in a study of blood T cell repertoires in COVID-19. Here immunoSEQ multiplex PCR was the method, and the copy in TCRdb shows in-frame clones only, minus some. The sample contains tens of thousands of clones, about 91% of which appear only once. Source material: peripheral blood. These receptors were collected from a man aged 60 to 75 with acute or convalescent COVID-19.

This clone showed up just a few times. The genes are TRBV19 and TRBJ2-1; 13 bases align to TRBD2. The CDR3 covers 17 residues. Germline V CDR1 and CDR2: LNHDA, SQIVND (reference sequence). V lost 5 bases to trimming and J lost 2 bases; unmatched junction nucleotides: 6. Written as DNA, the CDR3 is TGTGCCAGTAGTCTACGACTAGCGGGAGGCACCTACAATGAGCAGTTCTTC. Translated, it gives CASSLRLAGGTYNEQFF.

The chain is built from TRBV28 and TRBJ2-1, with 12 bases aligning to TRBD2. Germline CDR1 is MDHEN and CDR2 is SYDVKM. The J segment lost 7 bases and the V segment lost 6 bases, leaving 7 bases of the junction unmatched. The CDR3 is 15 residues long. This chain's CDR3 is CASRMTSGGGNEQFF. In DNA, the CDR3 is TGTGCCAGCAGGATGACTAGCGGGGGAGGGAATGAGCAGTTCTTC.

This clone was picked up a small number of times. The rearrangement links TRBV6-5 to TRBJ1-2; TRBD1 might be the D (6 bases). Germline V gives CDR1 MNHEY, CDR2 SVGAGI. This CDR3 has 15 residues. Trimming removed 6 bases at V and 4 bases at J, with 18 bases between. The CDR3 sequence is CASSRPATGIYGYTF. The CDR3 bases are TGTGCCAGCAGCCGACCCGCCACAGGGATCTATGGCTACACCTTC.

The genes are TRBV28 and TRBJ2-5; 8 bases align to TRBD2. The ends lost 8 bases at V and 3 bases at J; junction bases unmatched: 11. Germline CDR1 is MDHEN and CDR2 is SYDVKM. The CDR3 length is 15 residues. The CDR3 sequence: CASLVAGRGKETQYF. For the CDR3, the DNA is TGTGCCAGCCTGGTAGCGGGGCGGGGAAAAGAGACCCAGTACTTC.

This chain joins TRBV28 and TRBJ1-1; 10 bases align to TRBD1. The CDR3 is made up of 14 amino acids. V lost 6 bases and J lost 7; bases outside the gene matches: 8. Germline V lookup: CDR1 MDHEN, CDR2 SYDVKM. The CDR3 coding sequence is TGTGCCAGCAGACCCGACAGGGGGCTGGGTGAAGCTTTCTTT. Its translation: CASRPDRGLGEAFF.

This clone showed up just once. The chain links TRBV7-9 to TRBJ2-1, with TRBD2 identical over 7 bases. Losses at the gene ends were 3 bases for V and 9 bases for J; bases not matched to a gene: 8. CDR3 size: 14 residues. CDR1 is SEHNR and CDR2 is FQNEAQ in the germline V gene (reference sequence). The CDR3 loop is CASSLGGRASEQFF. The CDR3, as DNA: TGTGCCAGCAGCTTGGGGGGGAGAGCTTCTGAGCAGTTCTTC.

The chain couples TRBV7-9 to TRBJ1-3; D may be TRBD1 (6 bases). The CDR3 totals 16 residues. The V end lost 5 bases, the J end lost 1 base, and 15 bases lay between the germline ends. CDR1 is SEHNR and CDR2 is FQNEAQ in the germline V gene (reference sequence). CDR3 in DNA: TGTGCCAGCAGCACCCCCTCCGGGACATCTGGAAACACCATATATTTT. This gives the protein CASSTPSGTSGNTIYF.

The rearrangement joins TRBV5-1 to TRBJ2-2; D possibly corresponds to TRBD1 (5 bases). CDR1 SGHRS and CDR2 YFSETQ come from the germline V gene. The germline V and J ends were trimmed by 0 bases and 6 bases, with 12 bases remaining between them. The CDR3 length is 15 residues. This CDR3 is CASSLGPGYSGELFF. The CDR3 nucleotides are TGCGCCAGCAGCTTGGGGCCAGGGTATTCCGGGGAGCTGTTTTTT. The full variable domain, in which reference TRBV5-1 and TRBJ2-2 provide the parts outside the CDR3, is KAGVTQTPRYLIKTRGQQVTLSCSPISGHRSVSWYQQTPGQGLQFLFEYFSETQRNKGNFPGRFSGRQFSNSRSEMNVSTLELGDSALYLCASSLGPGYSGELFFGEGSRLTVL.

The J gene is TRBJ2-3, the V gene TRBV28; the match to TRBD1 covers 10 bases. V was clipped by 8 bases and J by 4 bases; unmatched bases: 9. The CDR3 is 15 residues long. Looked up from germline, CDR1 is MDHEN and CDR2 is SYDVKM. This chain's CDR3 is CASGLTGGRADTQYF. The CDR3 region has the DNA TGTGCCAGCGGCCTGACAGGGGGCCGCGCAGATACGCAGTATTTT. The whole variable domain, remainder taken from reference TRBV28 and TRBJ2-3, is DVKVTQSSRYLVKRTGEKVFLECVQDMDHENMFWYRQDPGLGLRLIYFSYDVKMKEKGDIPEGYSVSREKKERFSLILESASTNQTSMYLCASGLTGGRADTQYFGPGTRLTVL.

The V gene is TRBV9, the J gene TRBJ2-5; possible D gene TRBD2, 5 bases. The germline V gene has CDR1 SGDLS and CDR2 YYNGEE. The length of the CDR3 is 15 residues. The V and J ends lost 0 bases and 2 bases respectively, with 11 bases between them. CDR3: CASSVGAAPQETQYF. The CDR3 DNA sequence: TGTGCCAGCAGCGTAGGAGCGGCCCCACAAGAGACCCAGTACTTC.

This clone was seen a handful of times. The chain couples TRBV7-3 to TRBJ1-1, with TRBD1 matching 7 bases. The CDR3 spans 14 residues. The junction had 6 bases not matched to a gene; V was cut back by 5 bases and J by 3 bases. Germline loops: CDR1 SGHTA, CDR2 FQGTGA. CDR3 amino acids: CASSHQGGDTEAFF. The CDR3 coding sequence is TGTGCCAGCAGCCATCAGGGGGGCGACACTGAAGCTTTCTTT. Drawing the rest from reference TRBV7-3 and TRBJ1-1, the complete variable domain is GAGVSQTPSNKVTEKGKYVELRCDPISGHTALYWYRQSLGQGPEFLIYFQGTGAADDSGLPNDRFFAVRPEGSVSTLKIQRTERGDSAVYLCASSHQGGDTEAFFGQGTRLTVV.

V is TRBV27 and J is TRBJ1-5; TRBD1 matches at 9 bases. CDR1 is MNHEY, CDR2 SMNVEV, per germline (reference sequence). This CDR3 has 15 residues. Germline trimming cut 2 bases from V and 2 bases from J; bases unmatched to any gene: 1. CDR3 loop: CASSLRTGGNQPQHF. In nucleotides, the CDR3 is TGTGCCAGCAGTTTACGGACAGGGGGCAATCAGCCCCAGCATTTT.

V usage is TRBV18 and J usage is TRBJ1-1; D perhaps matches TRBD1 (6 bases). Germline V CDR1 and CDR2: KGHSH, LQKENI. The CDR3 sequence is 14 residues long. V shed 3 bases and J shed 3 bases, with 11 bases lying between them. For the CDR3, the DNA is TGTGCCAGCTCACCTAACAGGGCTGACACTGAAGCTTTCTTT. This codes for CASSPNRADTEAFF. The full variable domain, its missing parts supplied by reference TRBV18 and TRBJ1-1, is NAGVMQNPRHLVRRRGQEARLRCSPMKGHSHVYWYRQLPEEGLKFMVYLQKENIIDESGMPKERFSAEFPKEGPSILRIQQVVRGDSAAYFCASSPNRADTEAFFGQGTRLTVV.

V gene TRBV19 combines with J gene TRBJ1-3, with D tentatively TRBD1 (6 bases). V was trimmed by 5 bases and J by 4 bases, leaving 12 bases between them. This CDR3 comprises 14 residues. Per germline, CDR1 LNHDA and CDR2 SQIVND (reference sequence). The CDR3, as DNA: TGTGCCAGTAGTCTCTCGACAGGCGGAAACACCATATATTTT. Protein product: CASSLSTGGNTIYF.

This clone has more than one count but fewer than ten. This chain connects TRBV18 to TRBJ1-4; D uncertain. The V and J ends lost 5 bases and 8 bases respectively, with 12 bases between them. The CDR3 covers 13 residues. CDR1 is KGHSH and CDR2 is LQKENI in the germline V gene. The DNA of the CDR3 is TGTGCCAGCTCAGGGAGGGCTTGGGAAAAACTGTTTTTT. Its translation: CASSGRAWEKLFF.

The chain links TRBV28 to TRBJ1-2; D possibly corresponds to TRBD1 (5 bases). This CDR3 region has 15 residues. V lost 2 bases to trimming and J lost 5 bases, with 15 bases between them. CDR1 is MDHEN, CDR2 SYDVKM, per germline. CDR3 in DNA: TGTGCCAGCAGTTTAAGTCCCAGGGAAGGGTATGGCTACACCTTC. Its protein is CASSLSPREGYGYTF.

V and J are TRBV11-3 and TRBJ1-5; a weak D match, TRBD1 (5 bases). Germline-derived CDR1 and CDR2 are SGHNT and YENEEA. The CDR3 runs to 18 residues. The V gene lost 3 bases and the J gene lost 0 bases, with 18 bases spanning the gap. The CDR3 coding sequence is TGTGCCAGCAGCTTTTGGGGGGATAGGCAGGATAGCAATCAGCCCCAGCATTTT. Translating it yields CASSFWGDRQDSNQPQHF.